Presented here are 7 T cell receptor beta chains from one specimen sequenced in a study of T cell repertoires in cytomegalovirus infection. These TCRs' antigens remain unknown. TCRdb reprocessed the reads with MiXCR, giving one entry per CDR3 protein. The sample has 830,000 or so distinct CDR3 sequences; roughly 33% are singletons. The specimen was cultured CD8+ T cells from PBMCs, collected from culture after CMV antigen stimulation. The receptors derive from a human donor in good health (CMV status not recorded). Some clones in this sample may be carry-over from other donors' samples.

This clonotype was seen many times. The rearrangement links TRBV28 to TRBJ2-7, with D perhaps matching TRBD1 (5 bases). Per germline, CDR1 MDHEN and CDR2 SYDVKM. Trimming removed 5 bases from V and 2 bases from J, with 13 bases in between. This CDR3 has 14 amino acids. CDR3 loop: CASSTGGAAYEQYV. As DNA, the CDR3 is TGTGCCAGCAGTACGGGTGGGGCCGCCTACGAGCAGTACGTC.

This clonotype was seen repeatedly, ten times or more. The gene calls are TRBV7-2 and TRBJ2-2; no firm D call. Between the trimmed V and J ends, which lost 3 bases and 8 bases, there was a span of 7 bases. This CDR3 has 12 amino acids. Germline V gene lookup returns CDR1 SGHTA and CDR2 FQGNSA. CDR3 sequence reads: CASSFSPGELFF. The CDR3 nucleotides are TGTGCCAGCAGCTTCTCACCTGGGGAGCTGTTTTTT.

The chain is built from TRBV20-1 and TRBJ2-2; tentatively, D is TRBD2 (7 bases). The germline V gene has CDR1 DFQATT and CDR2 SNEGSKA (reference sequence). Trimming cost V 0 bases and J 4 bases, with 18 bases left between them. The CDR3 sequence is 17 residues long. In DNA, the CDR3 is TGCAGTGCTAGAGAAGAGGGGGGGCCGGTCGGCACCGGGGAGCTGTTTTTT. Translating gives CSAREEGGPVGTGELFF.

The chain uses TRBV7-8 and TRBJ2-5; TRBD2 matches 7 bases. This CDR3 is built from 16 residues. Trimming at V came to 2 bases and at J to 5 bases, leaving 11 bases not matched to a gene. The germline gives CDR1 SGHVS, CDR2 FQNEAQ. The CDR3 DNA is TGTGCCAGCAGCTTAACGAGCGGGGCCTGGGGGGAGACCCAGTACTTC. Translated, it gives CASSLTSGAWGETQYF.

This clonotype has ten or more counts. V usage is TRBV7-2 and J usage is TRBJ1-2; D unresolved. The CDR3 has 11 residues. Germline V gene data show CDR1 as SGHTA and CDR2 as FQGNSA. Trimming removed 6 bases at V and 3 bases at J, with 5 bases between. Here the CDR3 DNA reads TGTGCCAGCAGAGTACACTATGGCTACACCTTC. Protein: CASRVHYGYTF.

This clonotype was observed a handful of times. The chain couples TRBV27 to TRBJ1-1, with D perhaps matching TRBD1 (5 bases). The CDR3 is 15 residues long. Trimming took 5 bases from V and 1 from J, leaving 14 bases between them. Per germline, CDR1 MNHEY and CDR2 SMNVEV (reference sequence). CDR3 protein: CASSPRWGRNTEAFF. The CDR3 nucleotides are TGTGCCAGCAGTCCCAGATGGGGGAGGAACACTGAAGCTTTCTTT.

The chain is built from TRBV4-1 and TRBJ2-1, with 13 bases fitting TRBD2. The J segment lost 3 bases and the V segment lost 6 bases, leaving 5 bases of the junction unmatched. This CDR3 is 16 amino acids long. The V gene's germline CDR1 is MGHRA and CDR2 YSYEKL. This CDR3 reads CASRELAGGLYNEQFF. The CDR3 coding sequence is TGCGCCAGCAGGGAACTAGCGGGGGGGCTCTACAATGAGCAGTTCTTC.